A single sample is the source of the 20 T cell receptor beta chains below, sequenced in a study of graft-versus-host responses after intestinal transplantation. TCRdb keeps only in-frame clones here, not all; method: immunoSEQ multiplex PCR. The sample has about 38,000 clones, about four fifths seen once. The sequences come from PBMCs, collected around 1,000 days after transplant. Receptors originate from a human patient who received an intestinal transplant, so some T cells may come from the graft donor.

The V call is TRBV19, the J call TRBJ1-5, with D perhaps TRBD1 (6 bases). The CDR3 sequence is 14 residues long. From germline, CDR1 is LNHDA and CDR2 SQIVND (reference sequence). Trimming shortened V by 3 bases and J by 6 bases, and 12 bases separated the two germline ends. CDR3 coding DNA: TGTGCCAGTAGTATCCCCGGAGGGGGTCAGCCCCAGCATTTT. This codes for CASSIPGGGQPQHF. Full variable domain (remainder filled in from reference TRBV19 and TRBJ1-5): DGGITQSPKYLFRKEGQNVTLSCEQNLNHDAMYWYRQDPGQGLRLIYYSQIVNDFQKGDIAEGYSVSREKKESFPLTVTSAQKNPTAFYLCASSIPGGGQPQHFGDGTRLSIL.

The rearrangement uses TRBV28 and TRBJ1-2; D may be TRBD1 (5 bases). The CDR3 contains 11 residues. The germline V and J ends were trimmed by 3 bases and 8 bases, with 7 bases remaining between them. Germline values: CDR1 MDHEN, CDR2 SYDVKM. CDR3 sequence: CASSFRDGYTF. Written as DNA, the CDR3 is TGTGCCAGCAGTTTTCGGGACGGCTACACCTTC.

The chain joins TRBV5-1 to TRBJ2-5; D is unresolved. Near its end, the DNA agrees better with TRBJ2-7, so the J call may be wrong. Germline lookup yields CDR1 SGHRS and CDR2 YFSETQ. This CDR3 is 14 amino acids long. The CDR3: CASSHQSRPDEQYF. For the CDR3, the DNA is TGCGCCAGCAGTCACCAGTCACGCCCCGACGAGCAGTACTTC.

The rearrangement joins TRBV28 to TRBJ2-2, with 7 nucleotides matching TRBD1. The CDR3 sequence is 17 residues long. CDR1 MDHEN and CDR2 SYDVKM come from the germline V gene. V gave up 7 bases and J gave up 7 bases; unmatched junction bases: 18. CDR3 amino acids: CASTKIDRARVGGELFF. CDR3 nucleotide sequence: TGTGCCAGCACAAAAATCGACAGGGCTCGGGTTGGCGGGGAGCTGTTTTTT.

The CDR3 here is CASSHVDGGTDTQYF. CDR3 DNA: TGTGCCAGCAGCCACGTTGACGGTGGCACAGATACGCAGTATTTT. This chain connects TRBV14 to TRBJ2-3; the D is unclear. The ends were cut back, 3 bases at V and 1 base at J, with 11 bases in the middle. Germline lookup yields CDR1 SGHDN and CDR2 FVKESK. There are 15 residues in the CDR3.

CDR3 sequence reads: CASSATGGMNTEAFF. In nucleotides, the CDR3 is TGTGCCAGCAGCGCGACAGGGGGGATGAACACTGAAGCTTTCTTT. V and J are TRBV9 and TRBJ1-1; 9 nucleotides agree with TRBD1. There are 15 residues in the CDR3. Per germline, CDR1 SGDLS and CDR2 YYNGEE. J gave up 0 bases and V 3 bases, and 3 bases lay outside the gene matches.

This clone was counted only a few times. This sequence joins TRBV19 and TRBJ1-4, with a possible D match to TRBD1 (6 bases). The CDR3 covers 16 residues. Germline CDR1 reads LNHDA; CDR2 reads SQIVND (reference sequence). Trimming shortened V by 3 bases and J by 1 base, and 12 bases separated the two germline ends. This CDR3 is CASSIRGAVTNEKLFF. The CDR3 nucleotides read TGTGCCAGTAGTATCAGGGGCGCCGTAACTAATGAAAAACTGTTTTTT.

The V call is TRBV9, the J call TRBJ2-1, with 10 bases that match TRBD2. CDR1 SGDLS and CDR2 YYNGEE come from the germline V gene. The CDR3 has 16 amino acids. The J segment lost 6 bases and the V segment lost 3 bases, leaving 9 bases of the junction unmatched. The CDR3 loop reads CASSDQAGGPGNEQFF. CDR3 coding DNA: TGTGCCAGCAGCGATCAAGCGGGAGGGCCAGGCAATGAGCAGTTCTTC.

J is TRBJ1-1 and V is TRBV5-1; 7 bases agree with TRBD1. CDR1 and CDR2 from the germline V gene are SGHRS and YFSETQ. Trimming at V came to 4 bases and at J to 4 bases, leaving 7 bases not matched to a gene. This CDR3 region has 14 residues. This CDR3 is CASSEQGRGTEAFF. For the CDR3, the DNA is TGCGCCAGCAGCGAACAGGGGAGGGGCACTGAAGCTTTCTTT.

V is TRBV7-6 and J is TRBJ2-5, with TRBD1 matching over 8 bases. The junction had 6 bases not matched to a gene; V was cut back by 1 base and J by 2 bases. CDR1 is SGHVS, CDR2 FNYEAQ, per germline. The CDR3 runs to 16 residues. The CDR3 DNA follows: TGTGCCAGCAGCTTAGTTGGACAGGGCTCTCAAGAGACCCAGTACTTC. Protein sequence: CASSLVGQGSQETQYF.

The chain has TRBV19 and TRBJ1-2; unclear D gene. Trimming pared 2 bases from V and 1 base from J, leaving 11 bases between. The CDR3 length is 15 residues. Germline V gene sequence: CDR1 LNHDA, CDR2 SQIVND (reference sequence). The CDR3 DNA reads as TGTGCCAGTAGTATAACAGACACCGATAACTATGGCTACACCTTC. This codes for CASSITDTDNYGYTF.

V and J are TRBV5-4 and TRBJ2-2, with 10 bases matching TRBD2. This CDR3 comprises 15 residues. The trim removed 4 bases at V and 6 bases at J, leaving 6 bases unmatched. Per the germline V gene, CDR1 is SGHNT and CDR2 is YYREEE (reference sequence). Here the CDR3 DNA reads TGTGCCAGCAGCCGTAGCGGGGGGAGGGCCGGGGAGCTGTTTTTT. Protein product: CASSRSGGRAGELFF.

The chain carries TRBV7-6 and TRBJ1-3; D call uncertain. The CDR3 totals 15 residues. Per germline, CDR1 SGHVS and CDR2 FNYEAQ. V was pared by 5 bases and J by 4 bases, with 15 bases between. In DNA form, the CDR3 reads TGTGCCAGCAGCCCTACCTTTCCAGACGGAAACACCATATATTTT. Amino acids: CASSPTFPDGNTIYF.

This chain joins TRBV5-1 and TRBJ2-3; no clear D gene. The CDR3 runs 16 residues. Per the germline V gene, CDR1 is SGHRS and CDR2 is YFSETQ. V was pared by 0 bases and J by 2 bases, with 13 bases between. Here the CDR3 reads CASSLVVGKPTDTQYF. The CDR3 nucleotides read TGCGCCAGCAGCTTGGTGGTGGGAAAGCCCACAGATACGCAGTATTTT. Combining the CDR3 with reference TRBV5-1 and TRBJ2-3 gives the whole variable domain KAGVTQTPRYLIKTRGQQVTLSCSPISGHRSVSWYQQTPGQGLQFLFEYFSETQRNKGNFPGRFSGRQFSNSRSEMNVSTLELGDSALYLCASSLVVGKPTDTQYFGPGTRLTVL.

The chain joins TRBV5-1 to TRBJ1-3; 7 positions agree with TRBD1. The V gene end was trimmed by 0 bases and the J gene end by 1 base; junction bases not matched to a gene: 1. This CDR3 region has 15 residues. From germline, CDR1 is SGHRS and CDR2 YFSETQ. CDR3 in amino acids: CASSLGGQSGNTIYF. As DNA, the CDR3 is TGCGCCAGCAGCTTGGGGGGACAGTCTGGAAACACCATATATTTT.

The chain links TRBV28 to TRBJ1-5, with TRBD1 as a possible D gene (5 bases). V lost 6 bases to trimming and J lost 0 bases, with 18 bases between them. Germline V gene data show CDR1 as MDHEN and CDR2 as SYDVKM. There are 17 residues in the CDR3. The CDR3 region is CASRPDSADYSNQPQHF. CDR3 in DNA: TGTGCCAGCAGGCCCGACAGTGCCGATTATAGCAATCAGCCCCAGCATTTT.

The chain couples TRBV9 to TRBJ1-5; no definite D call. V lost 0 bases and J 1 base, leaving 5 bases between the germline ends. The CDR3 spans 14 residues. Germline CDR1 SGDLS, CDR2 YYNGEE. CDR3 in DNA: TGTGCCAGCAGCGTAGGTGTAAGCAATCAGCCCCAGCATTTT. Its translation: CASSVGVSNQPQHF.

The rearrangement links TRBV28 to TRBJ2-2, with TRBD2 matching 13 bases. The CDR3 totals 16 residues. The ends lost 5 bases at V and 7 bases at J; junction bases unmatched: 7. CDR1 and CDR2 from the germline V gene are MDHEN and SYDVKM. The CDR3 nucleotides read TGTGCCAGCAGTGGACTAGCGGGAGTGGTGGGCGGGGAGCTGTTTTTT. It is translated as CASSGLAGVVGGELFF.

The genes are TRBV2 and TRBJ2-7, with 10 positions matching TRBD1. There are 15 residues in the CDR3. Germline V gene data show CDR1 as SNHLY and CDR2 as FYNNEI. J was trimmed by 3 bases and V by 6 bases; bases with no gene match: 8. CDR3 sequence reads: CASRRDRGRIYEQYF. The CDR3 bases are TGTGCCAGCAGGCGTGACAGGGGGCGCATCTACGAGCAGTACTTC.

This clone has just a few counts. The J gene is TRBJ2-1, the V gene TRBV27; 7 bases align to TRBD2. From germline, CDR1 is MNHEY and CDR2 SMNVEV (reference sequence). With 3 bases clipped from V and 4 bases from J, the junction kept 6 bases outside the gene matches. The CDR3 runs to 15 residues. The CDR3 region is CASSFGGGDYNEQFF. In DNA, the CDR3 is TGTGCCAGCAGTTTTGGGGGAGGGGATTACAATGAGCAGTTCTTC.